Below are 5 T cell receptor beta chains sequenced from a single sample in a study of T cells after posttransplantation cyclophosphamide. Methotrexate plus calcineurin inhibitor accompanied controls' myeloablative marrow transplants; sampling was 1 year later. The protocol was immunoSEQ multiplex PCR, while the TCRdb copy is restricted to in-frame clones and leaves out a portion. The sample lists approximately 9,300 clones; roughly nine tenths were seen once. The sequenced sample was PBMCs, obtained almost 450 days after allogeneic stem cell transplant with calcineurin inhibitor and methotrexate. The origin of the receptors is a male patient aged 45 to 59 who received an allogeneic stem cell transplant from an unrelated donor, was CMV-positive, and had chronic GVHD only. A share of the T cells may be of graft donor origin.

The chain recombines TRBV19 with TRBJ2-1; 8 bases agree with TRBD2. From germline, CDR1 is LNHDA and CDR2 SQIVND (reference sequence). With 5 bases clipped from V and 12 bases from J, the junction kept 9 bases outside the gene matches. CDR3 length: 13 amino acids. CDR3 sequence reads: CASSFGGLDGQFF. Here the CDR3 DNA reads TGTGCCAGTAGTTTTGGGGGACTAGATGGGCAGTTCTTC.

DNA for the CDR3: TGTGCCAGCAGCTCGGGACAGGCCGACTACGAGCAGTACTTC. It yields the protein CASSSGQADYEQYF. The chain carries TRBV7-9 and TRBJ2-7, with 8 bases aligning to TRBD1. This CDR3 has 14 amino acids. With 4 bases clipped from V and 3 bases from J, the junction kept 5 bases outside the gene matches. Looked up from germline, CDR1 is SEHNR and CDR2 is FQNEAQ (reference sequence).

J is TRBJ2-2 and V is TRBV9; TRBD2 agrees at 10 bases. Germline values: CDR1 SGDLS, CDR2 YYNGEE. This CDR3 region has 15 residues. The ends lost 0 bases at V and 4 bases at J; junction bases unmatched: 0. The CDR3 DNA reads TGTGCCAGCAGCGTAGTAGCGGGGGGCACCGGGGAGCTGTTTTTT. Translated: CASSVVAGGTGELFF. Based on the CDR3 plus reference TRBV9 and TRBJ2-2, the full variable domain is DSGVTQTPKHLITATGQRVTLRCSPRSGDLSVYWYQQSLDQGLQFLIQYYNGEERAKGNILERFSAQQFPDLHSELNLSSLELGDSALYFCASSVVAGGTGELFFGEGSRLTVL.

The chain uses TRBV27 and TRBJ2-5, with 7 bases aligning to TRBD1. With 5 bases clipped from V and 3 bases from J, the junction kept 6 bases outside the gene matches. The CDR3 covers 14 residues. CDR1 is MNHEY, CDR2 SMNVEV, per germline (reference sequence). This CDR3 is CASSEAGTEETQYF. The CDR3 bases are TGTGCCAGCAGTGAGGCCGGGACAGAAGAGACCCAGTACTTC.

The chain is built from TRBV6-5 and TRBJ2-7; 8 bases align to TRBD1. The CDR3 contains 14 residues. The V segment lost 5 bases and the J segment 3 bases; nucleotides outside the gene matches: 6. Per germline, CDR1 MNHEY and CDR2 SVGAGI. The CDR3 DNA sequence: TGTGCCAGCAGTAAACCGGGACAGGTCTACGAGCAGTACTTC. Its protein is CASSKPGQVYEQYF.